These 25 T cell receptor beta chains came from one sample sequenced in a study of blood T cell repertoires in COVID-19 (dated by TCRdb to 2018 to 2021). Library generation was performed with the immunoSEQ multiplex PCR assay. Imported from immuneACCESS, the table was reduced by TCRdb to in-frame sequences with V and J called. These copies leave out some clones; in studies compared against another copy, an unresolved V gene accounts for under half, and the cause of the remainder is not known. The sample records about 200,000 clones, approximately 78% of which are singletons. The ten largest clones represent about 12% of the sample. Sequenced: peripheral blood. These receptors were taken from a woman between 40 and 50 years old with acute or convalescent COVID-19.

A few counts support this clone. CDR3 sequence: CASSPPGVGNYEQYF. In DNA, the CDR3 is TGTGCCAGCTCACCACCGGGAGTGGGAAACTACGAGCAGTACTTC. The V call is TRBV18, the J call TRBJ2-7; D is possibly TRBD2 (5 bases). The CDR3 is 15 residues long. V lost 0 bases and J 3 bases, leaving 12 bases between the germline ends. Germline V gene lookup returns CDR1 KGHSH and CDR2 LQKENI.

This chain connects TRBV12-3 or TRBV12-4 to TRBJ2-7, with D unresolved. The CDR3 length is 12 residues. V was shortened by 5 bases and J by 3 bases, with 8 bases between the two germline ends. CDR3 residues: CASSLGDYEQYF. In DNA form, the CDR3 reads TGTGCCAGCAGTCTGGGCGACTACGAGCAGTACTTC.

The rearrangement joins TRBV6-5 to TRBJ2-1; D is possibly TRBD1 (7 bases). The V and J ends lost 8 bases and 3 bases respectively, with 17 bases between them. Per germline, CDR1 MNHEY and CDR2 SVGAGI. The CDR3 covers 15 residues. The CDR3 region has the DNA TGTGCCAGCGAACAGGGGAGGTCGGGCTACAATGAGCAGTTCTTC. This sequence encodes CASEQGRSGYNEQFF.

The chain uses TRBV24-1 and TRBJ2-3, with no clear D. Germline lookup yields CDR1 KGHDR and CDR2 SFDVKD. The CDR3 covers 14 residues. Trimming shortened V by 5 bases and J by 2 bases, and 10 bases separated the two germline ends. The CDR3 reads CATSAGSYTDTQYF. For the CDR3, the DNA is TGTGCCACCAGTGCCGGGTCCTACACAGATACGCAGTATTTT.

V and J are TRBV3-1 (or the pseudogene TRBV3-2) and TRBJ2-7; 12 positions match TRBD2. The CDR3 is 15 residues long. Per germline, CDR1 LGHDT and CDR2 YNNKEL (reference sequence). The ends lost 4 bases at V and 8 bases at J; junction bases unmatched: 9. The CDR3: CASSPLAGGVVKQYF. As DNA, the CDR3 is TGTGCCAGCAGCCCACTAGCGGGAGGAGTCGTCAAGCAGTACTTC.

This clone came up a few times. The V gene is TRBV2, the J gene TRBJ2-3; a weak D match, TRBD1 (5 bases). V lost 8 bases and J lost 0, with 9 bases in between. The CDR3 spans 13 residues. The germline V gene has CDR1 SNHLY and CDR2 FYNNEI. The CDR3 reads CASQTVSTDTQYF. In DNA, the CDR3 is TGTGCCAGCCAGACAGTTAGCACAGATACGCAGTATTTT. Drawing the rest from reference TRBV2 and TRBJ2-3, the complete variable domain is EPEVTQTPSHQVTQMGQEVILRCVPISNHLYFYWYRQILGQKVEFLVSFYNNEISEKSEIFDDQFSVERPDGSNFTLKIRSTKLEDSAMYFCASQTVSTDTQYFGPGTRLTVL.

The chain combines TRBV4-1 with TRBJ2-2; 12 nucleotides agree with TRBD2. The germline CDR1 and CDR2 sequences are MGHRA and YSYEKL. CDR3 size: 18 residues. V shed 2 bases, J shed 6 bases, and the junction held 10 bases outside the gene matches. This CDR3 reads CASSQRFPSGGAAGELFF. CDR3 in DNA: TGCGCCAGCAGCCAACGATTTCCTAGCGGGGGGGCCGCCGGGGAGCTGTTTTTT.

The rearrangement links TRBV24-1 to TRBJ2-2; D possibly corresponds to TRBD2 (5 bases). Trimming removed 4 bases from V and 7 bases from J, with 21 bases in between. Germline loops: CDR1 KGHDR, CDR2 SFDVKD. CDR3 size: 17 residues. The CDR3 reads CATSEKVGRRAFGELFF. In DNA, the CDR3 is TGTGCCACCAGTGAGAAGGTTGGCAGGCGGGCATTCGGGGAGCTGTTTTTT.

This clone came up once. Here the CDR3 DNA reads TGTGCCAGCAGCAAGACAGGGACCAATGAGCAGTTCTTC. As protein: CASSKTGTNEQFF. The chain is built from TRBV7-7 and TRBJ2-1, with 7 bases fitting TRBD1. This CDR3 is built from 13 residues. Trimming at V came to 5 bases and at J to 6 bases, leaving 4 bases not matched to a gene. Germline assignment: CDR1 SSHAT and CDR2 FNYEAQ (reference sequence).

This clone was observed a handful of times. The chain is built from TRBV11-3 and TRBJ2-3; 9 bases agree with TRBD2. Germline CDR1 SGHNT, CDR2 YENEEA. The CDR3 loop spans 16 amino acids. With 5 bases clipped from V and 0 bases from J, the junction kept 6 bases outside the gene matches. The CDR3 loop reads CASSAGTSPSTDTQYF. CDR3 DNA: TGTGCCAGCAGCGCCGGGACTAGCCCGAGCACAGATACGCAGTATTTT.

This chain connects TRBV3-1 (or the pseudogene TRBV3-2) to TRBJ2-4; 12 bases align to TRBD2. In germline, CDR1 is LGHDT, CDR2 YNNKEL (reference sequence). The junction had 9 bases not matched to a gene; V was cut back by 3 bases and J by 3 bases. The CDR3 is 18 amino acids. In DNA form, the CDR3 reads TGTGCCAGCAGCCAGGACCCCCCACTAGCGGGGGGCAAAAACATTCAGTACTTC. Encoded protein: CASSQDPPLAGGKNIQYF.

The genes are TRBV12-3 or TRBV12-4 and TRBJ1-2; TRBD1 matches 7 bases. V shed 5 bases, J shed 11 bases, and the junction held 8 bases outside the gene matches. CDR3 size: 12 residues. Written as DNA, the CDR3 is TGTGCCAGCAGTAGGGACAGATTGCGGTACACCTTC. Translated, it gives CASSRDRLRYTF.

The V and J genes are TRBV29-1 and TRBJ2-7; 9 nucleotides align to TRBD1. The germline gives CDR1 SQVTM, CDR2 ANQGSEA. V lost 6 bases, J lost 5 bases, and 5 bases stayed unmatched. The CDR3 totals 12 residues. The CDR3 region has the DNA TGCAGCGTGGAACAGGGGGCCAACGAGCAGTACTTC. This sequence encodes CSVEQGANEQYF.

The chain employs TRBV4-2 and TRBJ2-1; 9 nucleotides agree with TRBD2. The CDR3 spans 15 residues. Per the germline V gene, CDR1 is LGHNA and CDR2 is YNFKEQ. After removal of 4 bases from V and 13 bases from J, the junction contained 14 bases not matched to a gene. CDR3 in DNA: TGTGCCAGCAGCCCCAATAGCGGGGGACCAAGGAAACAGTTCTTC. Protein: CASSPNSGGPRKQFF.

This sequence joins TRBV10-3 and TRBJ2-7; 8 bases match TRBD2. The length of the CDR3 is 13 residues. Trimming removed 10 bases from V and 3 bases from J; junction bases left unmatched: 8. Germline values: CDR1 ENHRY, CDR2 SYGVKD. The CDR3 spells CATKAGALYEQYF. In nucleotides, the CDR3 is TGTGCCACCAAAGCGGGAGCCCTCTACGAGCAGTACTTC.

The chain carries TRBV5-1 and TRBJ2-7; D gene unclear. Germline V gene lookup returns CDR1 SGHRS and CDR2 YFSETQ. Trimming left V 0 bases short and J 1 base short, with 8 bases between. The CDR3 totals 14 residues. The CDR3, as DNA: TGCGCCAGCAGCTTGGGTGCAGGTTCCTACGAGCAGTACTTC. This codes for CASSLGAGSYEQYF.

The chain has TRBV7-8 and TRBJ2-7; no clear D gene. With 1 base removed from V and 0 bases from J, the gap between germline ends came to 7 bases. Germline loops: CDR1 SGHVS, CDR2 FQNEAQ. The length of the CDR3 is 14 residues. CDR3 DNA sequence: TGTGCCAGCAGCTTAGTCGAGAGCTCCTACGAGCAGTACTTC. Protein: CASSLVESSYEQYF.

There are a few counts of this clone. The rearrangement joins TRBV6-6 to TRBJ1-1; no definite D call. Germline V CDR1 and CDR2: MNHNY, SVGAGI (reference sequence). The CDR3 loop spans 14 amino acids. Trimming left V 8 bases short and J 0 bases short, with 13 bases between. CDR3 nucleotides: TGTGCCAGCTTTACAGCCTCCATGAACACTGAAGCTTTCTTT. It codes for CASFTASMNTEAFF.

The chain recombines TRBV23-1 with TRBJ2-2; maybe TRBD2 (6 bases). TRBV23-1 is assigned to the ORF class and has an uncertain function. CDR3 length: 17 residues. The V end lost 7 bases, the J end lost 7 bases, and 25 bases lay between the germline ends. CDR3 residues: CASIRPISGRRSGELFF. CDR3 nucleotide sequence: TGCGCCAGCATTCGCCCCATTAGCGGTCGTAGAAGCGGGGAGCTGTTTTTT.

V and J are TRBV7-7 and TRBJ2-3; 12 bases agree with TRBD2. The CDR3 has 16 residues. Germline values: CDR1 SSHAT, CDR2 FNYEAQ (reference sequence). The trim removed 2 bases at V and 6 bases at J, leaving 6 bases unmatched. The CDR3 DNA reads TGTGCCAGCAGCTTAAATCTAGCGGGGGGGCATGATACGCAGTATTTT. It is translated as CASSLNLAGGHDTQYF.

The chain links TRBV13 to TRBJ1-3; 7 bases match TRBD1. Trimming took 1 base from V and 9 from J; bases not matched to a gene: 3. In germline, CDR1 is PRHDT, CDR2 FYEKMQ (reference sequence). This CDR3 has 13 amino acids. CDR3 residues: CASSLDRGGTIYF. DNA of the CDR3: TGTGCCAGCAGCTTAGACAGGGGAGGCACCATATATTTT.

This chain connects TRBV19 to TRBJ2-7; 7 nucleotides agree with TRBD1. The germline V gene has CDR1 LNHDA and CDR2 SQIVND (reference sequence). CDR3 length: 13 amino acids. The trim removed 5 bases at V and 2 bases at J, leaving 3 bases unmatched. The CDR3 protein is CASSVQGTYEQYF. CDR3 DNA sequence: TGTGCCAGTAGTGTACAGGGGACCTACGAGCAGTACTTC. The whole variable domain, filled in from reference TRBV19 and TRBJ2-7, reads DGGITQSPKYLFRKEGQNVTLSCEQNLNHDAMYWYRQDPGQGLRLIYYSQIVNDFQKGDIAEGYSVSREKKESFPLTVTSAQKNPTAFYLCASSVQGTYEQYFGPGTRLTVT.

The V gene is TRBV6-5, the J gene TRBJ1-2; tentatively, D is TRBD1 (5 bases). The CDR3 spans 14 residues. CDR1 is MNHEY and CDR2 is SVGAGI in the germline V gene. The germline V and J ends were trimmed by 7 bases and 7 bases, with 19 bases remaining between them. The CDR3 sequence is CASTSGPLALGYTF. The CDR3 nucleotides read TGTGCCAGCACCTCAGGGCCTTTAGCCCTTGGCTACACCTTC.

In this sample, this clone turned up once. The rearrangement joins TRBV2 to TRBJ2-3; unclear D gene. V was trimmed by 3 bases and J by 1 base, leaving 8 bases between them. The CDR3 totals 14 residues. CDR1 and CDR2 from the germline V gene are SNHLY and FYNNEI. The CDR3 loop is CASSDRQGTDTQYF. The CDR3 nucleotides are TGTGCCAGCAGTGACCGACAAGGCACAGATACGCAGTATTTT.

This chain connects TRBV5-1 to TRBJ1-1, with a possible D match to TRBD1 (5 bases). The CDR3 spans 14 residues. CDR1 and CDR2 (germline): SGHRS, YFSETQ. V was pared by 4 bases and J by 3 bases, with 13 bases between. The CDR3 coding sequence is TGCGCCAGCAGCCTGACAGATAAGGACACTGAAGCTTTCTTT. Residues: CASSLTDKDTEAFF.